What follows is one T cell receptor (beta chain) and its context. Its matching antigen is unknown. Trimming at V came to 1 base and at J to 1 base, leaving 3 bases not matched to a gene. Germline CDR1 reads SGHAT; CDR2 reads FQDESV (reference sequence). The CDR3 totals 15 residues. It was with 60 Vbeta and 13 Jbeta primers that the PCR ran. Authors' methods: There were about 80 million unique TCR beta chains by a later count, and some 12 million of them were shared. Libraries were prepared by immunoSEQ multiplex PCR; TCRdb keeps only in-frame clonotypes and omits some of them. From that table come the V and J calls and clone size; the DNA was used to work out D and trimming. This repertoire comprises 85,000 to 90,000 clones; its ten largest clones make up less than 20%. The data derive from a study of cytomegalovirus exposure and HLA in healthy donors. General study findings and limits: As a later analysis revealed, most CMV-associated TCR beta chains appeared HLA-restricted.

The TCR was taken from a man between 50 and 59 years old in good health and CMV-seropositive. The sample was PBMCs. This sequence joins TRBV11-1 and TRBJ1-1; 7 bases are shared with TRBD1. DNA for the CDR3: TGTGCCAGCAGCTTAGTGACAGGGCCGAACACTGAAGCTTTCTTT. Translating it yields CASSLVTGPNTEAFF.